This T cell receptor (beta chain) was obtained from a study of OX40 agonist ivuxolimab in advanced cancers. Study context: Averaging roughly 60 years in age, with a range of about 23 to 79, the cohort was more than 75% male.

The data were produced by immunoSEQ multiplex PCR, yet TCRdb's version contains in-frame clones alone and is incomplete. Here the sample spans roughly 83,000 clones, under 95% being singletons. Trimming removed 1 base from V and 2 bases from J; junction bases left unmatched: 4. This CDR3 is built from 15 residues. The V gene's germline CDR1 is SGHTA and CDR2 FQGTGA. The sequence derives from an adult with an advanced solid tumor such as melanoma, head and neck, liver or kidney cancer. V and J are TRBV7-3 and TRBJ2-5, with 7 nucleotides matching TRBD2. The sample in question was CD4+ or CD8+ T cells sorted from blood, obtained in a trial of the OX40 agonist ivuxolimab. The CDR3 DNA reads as TGTGCCAGCAGCTTAAGGAGCGGGAAGCAAGAGACCCAGTACTTC. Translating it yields CASSLRSGKQETQYF.